This TCR beta chain stems from a study of beta chain features in type 1 diabetes. Since all of the isolated RNA was reverse transcribed, expressed TCRB transcripts were what got sequenced. Generated by immunoSEQ multiplex PCR, the TCRdb table keeps only in-frame clones and is missing some. The repertoire holds almost 350,000 clones, with about 20% as singletons. Germline loops: CDR1 MNHNY, CDR2 SVGAGI (reference sequence). The CDR3 has 15 residues. Trimming removed 7 bases from V and 7 bases from J; junction bases left unmatched: 8. This clone was counted a few times. This TCR derives from a woman under 30 in good health. The material sequenced was naive CD4+ T cells from blood. The chain has TRBV6-6 and TRBJ1-6; 9 bases are shared with TRBD1. This CDR3 reads CASTPGDRDNSPLHF. CDR3 bases: TGTGCCAGCACCCCGGGGGACAGGGACAATTCACCCCTCCACTTT.